What follows are 30 T cell receptor beta chains derived from one specimen sequenced in a study of T cells in localized non-small cell lung cancer. TCRdb keeps only in-frame clones here, not all; method: immunoSEQ multiplex PCR. The sample consists of more than 40,000 clones, about 88% of them appearing once. Sequencing used PBMCs, obtained before any cancer treatment. The receptors were sampled from a man between 40 and 75 years old with stage II lung adenocarcinoma.

The genes are TRBV6-1 and TRBJ2-7, with 8 bases lining up with TRBD2. This CDR3 spans 14 amino acids. Per the germline V gene, CDR1 is MNHNS and CDR2 is SASEGT. V shed 2 bases, J shed 3 bases, and the junction held 3 bases outside the gene matches. The CDR3 DNA follows: TGTGCCAGCAGTGAAACGGCGGGGGGCTACGAGCAGTACTTC. Translated, it gives CASSETAGGYEQYF.

V gene TRBV7-6 combines with J gene TRBJ2-1; possible D gene TRBD1, 5 bases. Per germline, CDR1 SGHVS and CDR2 FNYEAQ. The CDR3 sequence is 15 residues long. Trimming left V 5 bases short and J 6 bases short, with 17 bases between. The CDR3 loop reads CASSTTGKGANEQFF. Written as DNA, the CDR3 is TGTGCCAGCAGCACAACCGGCAAAGGGGCCAATGAGCAGTTCTTC.

The chain employs TRBV7-9 and TRBJ1-4; unclear D gene. The CDR3 extends over 12 amino acids. The germline V gene has CDR1 SEHNR and CDR2 FQNEAQ (reference sequence). The V and J ends lost 1 base and 7 bases respectively, with 4 bases between them. Here the CDR3 DNA reads TGTGCCAGCAGCTTAGACAGTGAAAAACTGTTTTTT. Translating it yields CASSLDSEKLFF. The whole variable domain, remainder taken from reference TRBV7-9 and TRBJ1-4, is DTGVSQNPRHKITKRGQNVTFRCDPISEHNRLYWYRQTLGQGPEFLTYFQNEAQLEKSRLLSDRFSAERPKGSFSTLEIQRTEQGDSAMYLCASSLDSEKLFFGSGTQLSVL.

The V call is TRBV10-3, the J call TRBJ2-2, with 7 nucleotides matching TRBD1. CDR1 is ENHRY and CDR2 is SYGVKD in the germline V gene. The CDR3 is 15 residues long. V lost 4 bases to trimming and J lost 0 bases; unmatched junction nucleotides: 2. Here the CDR3 DNA reads TGTGCCATCAGTGCTGGGACAGCGAACACCGGGGAGCTGTTTTTT. Its protein product is CAISAGTANTGELFF.

The chain uses TRBV6-1 and TRBJ1-3; 10 bases fit TRBD1. This CDR3 is 13 amino acids long. V shed 7 bases and J 15 bases; nucleotides not matched to a gene: 12. Germline V gene lookup returns CDR1 MNHNS and CDR2 SASEGT. Here the CDR3 DNA reads TGTGCCAGCAACCGATCTCCCGGGACAGGGGAATATTTT. Translation gives CASNRSPGTGEYF.

This rearrangement joins TRBV6-1 to TRBJ1-2, with a possible D match to TRBD1 (5 bases). Trimming shortened V by 6 bases and J by 0 bases, and 8 bases separated the two germline ends. The CDR3 runs to 13 residues. The germline V gene has CDR1 MNHNS and CDR2 SASEGT. The CDR3 is CASRGPSNYGYTF. In DNA form, the CDR3 reads TGTGCCAGCAGGGGACCATCTAACTATGGCTACACCTTC.

The chain carries TRBV6-9 and TRBJ2-7; D might be TRBD2 (6 bases). The CDR3 totals 10 residues. Deletions cut 8 bases from V and 9 bases from J, with 11 bases between. Germline CDR1 and CDR2: MNHGY and SVAAGI. The CDR3 bases are TGTGCCAGCCCCCAGCGGGTGCAGTACGTC. This encodes CASPQRVQYV.

This sequence joins TRBV5-4 and TRBJ1-3; 7 nucleotides agree with TRBD1. Losses at the gene ends were 4 bases for V and 9 bases for J; bases not matched to a gene: 7. Germline V gene lookup returns CDR1 SGHNT and CDR2 YYREEE (reference sequence). CDR3 length equals 13 residues. The CDR3 coding sequence is TGTGCCAGCAGCATGGACAGGTGGGGCACCATATATTTT. This encodes CASSMDRWGTIYF.

The V call is TRBV2, the J call TRBJ1-1; D gene uncertain. Germline CDR1 and CDR2: SNHLY and FYNNEI. Trimming removed 3 bases from V and 5 bases from J, with 10 bases in between. The CDR3 sequence is 13 residues long. The CDR3 here is CASSEGKSTEAFF. In DNA, the CDR3 is TGTGCCAGCAGTGAGGGGAAATCGACTGAAGCTTTCTTT.

This clone was detected once. The chain carries TRBV6-1 and TRBJ2-3; D could derive from TRBD1 or TRBD2 (6 bases each). The germline CDR1 and CDR2 sequences are MNHNS and SASEGT. There are 15 residues in the CDR3. Trimming shortened V by 9 bases and J by 2 bases, and 18 bases separated the two germline ends. CDR3 nucleotide sequence: TGTGCCAGTAAGAGTGGTGCGGGACACACAGATACGCAGTATTTT. Its protein is CASKSGAGHTDTQYF.

V is TRBV7-3 and J is TRBJ2-6, with D perhaps assigned TRBD1 or TRBD2 (5 bases each). This CDR3 spans 19 amino acids. Trimming pared 3 bases from V and 0 bases from J, leaving 18 bases between. Germline loops: CDR1 SGHTA, CDR2 FQGTGA. Written as DNA, the CDR3 is TGTGCCAGCAGCTTGGGTTTAGGGACCCTAAGCTCTGGGGCCAACGTCCTGACTTTC. It translates to CASSLGLGTLSSGANVLTF.

This sequence joins TRBV5-1 and TRBJ2-7, with a possible D match to TRBD2 (6 bases). V lost 0 bases and J lost 6, with 16 bases in between. Germline CDR1 reads SGHRS; CDR2 reads YFSETQ. The CDR3 is 15 amino acids. As DNA, the CDR3 is TGCGCCAGCAGCTTGGTTTATAGGGAGGTTGGCGAGCAGTACTTC. The encoded protein is CASSLVYREVGEQYF. Combining the CDR3 with reference TRBV5-1 and TRBJ2-7 gives the whole variable domain KAGVTQTPRYLIKTRGQQVTLSCSPISGHRSVSWYQQTPGQGLQFLFEYFSETQRNKGNFPGRFSGRQFSNSRSEMNVSTLELGDSALYLCASSLVYREVGEQYFGPGTRLTVT.

The CDR3 region has the DNA TGTGCCAGCAGCTTCCTAGGTGCTACTTATTCACCCCTCCACTTT. Translated, it gives CASSFLGATYSPLHF. This sequence joins TRBV7-8 and TRBJ1-6; D unclear. The V end was cut by 3 bases, the J end by 8 bases, with 14 bases between. Germline V lookup: CDR1 SGHVS, CDR2 FQNEAQ. The CDR3 runs to 15 residues. The full variable domain, rest sourced from reference TRBV7-8 and TRBJ1-6, is GAGVSQSPRYKVAKRGQDVALRCDPISGHVSLFWYQQALGQGPEFLTYFQNEAQLDKSGLPSDRFFAERPEGSVSTLKIQRTQQEDSAVYLCASSFLGATYSPLHFGNGTRLTVT.

The rearrangement uses TRBV18 and TRBJ1-5; tentative D call: TRBD1 (6 bases). V was clipped by 4 bases and J by 6 bases, with 13 bases between them. The length of the CDR3 is 14 residues. Looked up from germline, CDR1 is KGHSH and CDR2 is LQKENI. The CDR3 protein is CASSQGRGGQPQHF. As DNA, the CDR3 is TGTGCCAGCTCACAGGGGAGAGGGGGTCAGCCCCAGCATTTT.

The gene calls are TRBV6-6 and TRBJ1-2; 8 bases match TRBD1. Germline CDR1 MNHNY, CDR2 SVGAGI (reference sequence). V was pared by 6 bases and J by 8 bases, with 14 bases of the junction left unmatched. The CDR3 is 15 amino acids. The CDR3 here is CASSRAGQGQGGYTF. The CDR3 region has the DNA TGTGCCAGCAGCCGAGCAGGACAGGGTCAGGGAGGCTACACCTTC.

The chain recombines TRBV9 with TRBJ2-2, with D maybe TRBD2 (6 bases). Germline lookup yields CDR1 SGDLS and CDR2 YYNGEE. V was shortened by 4 bases and J by 1 base, with 11 bases between the two germline ends. The CDR3 covers 15 residues. This CDR3 is CASSFNGGNTGELFF. DNA of the CDR3: TGTGCCAGCAGCTTCAACGGGGGGAACACCGGGGAGCTGTTTTTT.

This sequence joins TRBV7-6 and TRBJ2-5; D remains unclear. CDR1 and CDR2 from the germline V gene are SGHVS and FNYEAQ. Between the trimmed V and J ends, which lost 5 bases and 1 base, there was a span of 5 bases. The CDR3 is 12 residues long. The CDR3 DNA sequence: TGTGCCAGCAGCCGGAGCCAAGAGACCCAGTACTTC. As protein: CASSRSQETQYF.

The chain has TRBV23-1 and TRBJ1-5; 8 positions match TRBD1. TRBV23-1 qualifies as an ORF whose function is uncertain. The CDR3 runs to 19 residues. Trimming removed 2 bases from V and 3 bases from J; junction bases left unmatched: 15. CDR3 DNA: TGCGCCAGCAGTCAAATCGACTTAAGACAGGGGATAGACAATCAGCCCCAGCATTTT. This translates into CASSQIDLRQGIDNQPQHF.

This chain links TRBV9 with TRBJ2-5, with TRBD2 matching 12 bases. Looked up from germline, CDR1 is SGDLS and CDR2 is YYNGEE. The CDR3 is 16 residues long. J lost 4 bases, V lost 0 bases, and 4 bases had no gene match. CDR3 in amino acids: CASSVGTSGARETQYF. As DNA, the CDR3 is TGTGCCAGCAGCGTAGGGACTAGCGGGGCTCGAGAGACCCAGTACTTC.

This chain uses TRBV5-1 with TRBJ1-2, with TRBD1 matching 10 bases. The CDR3 runs 17 residues. Germline V gene sequence: CDR1 SGHRS, CDR2 YFSETQ. With V trimmed by 4 bases and J by 4 bases, 13 bases remained unmatched. The CDR3 DNA follows: TGCGCCAGCAGCCCATCCTGGGACAGGGGTTCTCCCTATGGCTACACCTTC. Protein: CASSPSWDRGSPYGYTF.

This chain connects TRBV6-1 to TRBJ2-7; D is unclear. Per the germline V gene, CDR1 is MNHNS and CDR2 is SASEGT. The CDR3 is made up of 14 amino acids. The germline V and J ends were trimmed by 1 base and 0 bases, with 7 bases remaining between them. The CDR3: CASSEGWGSYEQYV. For the CDR3, the DNA is TGTGCCAGCAGTGAAGGGTGGGGCTCCTACGAGCAGTACGTC.

The rearrangement links TRBV6-5 to TRBJ1-2, with D perhaps TRBD1 (5 bases). CDR3 length equals 14 residues. Germline assignment: CDR1 MNHEY and CDR2 SVGAGI. The germline V and J ends were trimmed by 6 bases and 4 bases, with 15 bases remaining between them. CDR3 region: CASSPGRQSYGYTF. The CDR3 nucleotides read TGTGCCAGCAGCCCTGGGAGACAGAGCTATGGCTACACCTTC.

The rearrangement joins TRBV2 to TRBJ2-7; weak D call: TRBD1 (6 bases). The CDR3 has 13 amino acids. CDR1 is SNHLY, CDR2 FYNNEI, per germline. The V end was cut by 7 bases, the J end by 6 bases, with 16 bases between. DNA for the CDR3: TGTGCCAGCACCCCAACAGGGAAGGCCGAGCAGTACGTC. Amino acid sequence: CASTPTGKAEQYV.

The chain couples TRBV28 to TRBJ2-3, with a possible D match to TRBD1 (5 bases). Looked up from germline, CDR1 is MDHEN and CDR2 is SYDVKM. The V and J ends lost 3 bases and 0 bases respectively, with 10 bases between them. This CDR3 has 15 amino acids. The CDR3 spells CASSFLQGSTDTQYF. The CDR3 bases are TGTGCCAGCAGTTTTCTTCAGGGAAGCACAGATACGCAGTATTTT.

This chain joins TRBV11-3 and TRBJ2-7; D may correspond to TRBD1 or TRBD2 (5 bases each). Trimming removed 5 bases at V and 6 bases at J, with 14 bases between. Germline V gives CDR1 SGHNT, CDR2 YENEEA. This CDR3 spans 13 amino acids. CDR3 in amino acids: CASSPGPGSEQYV. As DNA, the CDR3 is TGTGCCAGCAGCCCGGGACCAGGGAGCGAGCAGTACGTC.

V usage is TRBV6-1 and J usage is TRBJ2-7; TRBD1 or TRBD2 may be the D gene (5 bases each). Trimming shortened V by 1 base and J by 2 bases, and 15 bases separated the two germline ends. The CDR3 consists of 16 residues. Germline assignment: CDR1 MNHNS and CDR2 SASEGT. The CDR3 loop reads CASSEGWGWYPYEQYV. The CDR3 DNA follows: TGTGCCAGCAGTGAAGGTTGGGGGTGGTACCCCTACGAGCAGTACGTC.

V and J are TRBV6-9 and TRBJ2-6; D tentatively reads TRBD1 or TRBD2 (5 bases each). CDR3 length: 13 residues. V lost 4 bases, J lost 8 bases, and 9 bases lay in between. In germline, CDR1 is MNHGY, CDR2 SVAAGI. Written as DNA, the CDR3 is TGTGCCAGCAGTTTCGGGACGTCCAACGTCCTGACTTTC. Protein product: CASSFGTSNVLTF.

This clone showed up just a few times. This chain joins TRBV6-1 and TRBJ1-2, with D perhaps matching TRBD1 (6 bases). Trimming stripped 0 bases from V and 12 bases from J, with 14 bases between. The CDR3 is 13 amino acids. Looked up from germline, CDR1 is MNHNS and CDR2 is SASEGT. DNA for the CDR3: TGTGCCAGCAGTGAAGCACCCTGGGGGGCTAACACCTTC. Amino acids: CASSEAPWGANTF.

The chain employs TRBV6-5 and TRBJ1-2; D gene unclear. CDR1 is MNHEY and CDR2 is SVGAGI in the germline V gene. The CDR3 has 13 amino acids. The ends were cut back, 6 bases at V and 3 bases at J, with 11 bases in the middle. CDR3 coding DNA: TGTGCCAGCAGCATGGAGCCCCACTATGGCTACACCTTC. Its protein is CASSMEPHYGYTF.

This chain connects TRBV9 to TRBJ1-1, with D possibly matching TRBD1 (5 bases). Between the trimmed V and J ends, which lost 0 bases and 3 bases, there was a span of 18 bases. Per germline, CDR1 SGDLS and CDR2 YYNGEE. The CDR3 has 17 residues. The CDR3 here is CASSVGTSIPKDTEAFF. Here the CDR3 DNA reads TGTGCCAGCAGCGTAGGGACATCGATCCCCAAGGACACTGAAGCTTTCTTT.